The T cell receptor beta chain described here comes from a study of blood T cell repertoires in COVID-19. Study overall: From T cells, B-cell-depleted T cells, or PBMCs came the material, which was cDNA or gDNA.

Using immunoSEQ multiplex PCR, the repertoire was profiled, and TCRdb retains in-frame clones only, with some absent. The table includes fewer than 200,000 clones, approximately 85% detected once. Germline lookup yields CDR1 SEHNR and CDR2 FQNEAQ (reference sequence). This CDR3 region has 15 residues. Trimming removed 5 bases from V and 3 bases from J, with 16 bases in between. This sequence joins TRBV7-9 and TRBJ1-2; the D gene is possibly TRBD1 (6 bases). Sequences were obtained from peripheral blood. The receptor was isolated from a woman at least 80 years old with acute or convalescent COVID-19. In DNA, the CDR3 is TGTGCCAGCAGCCCCGTGATACAGGGTGACTATGGCTACACCTTC. It specifies CASSPVIQGDYGYTF.